Here is one T cell receptor (beta chain) with its context. Its cognate antigen has yet to be identified. No base-level quality is on record; no much larger clone is a single base apart. These data come from a study of technical replicates of blood from several donors (dated by TCRdb to 2016 to 2017). The CDR3 contains 16 residues, cysteine and phenylalanine counted. Only CDR3 DNA remains: 48 bases, in frame from the first base. V ends up 4 bases short and J 1 base short, with an unmatched junction base count of 9. CDR1 and CDR2 (SGDLS, YYNGEE) derive from the germline V gene. To prepare the library, the immunoSEQ multiplex PCR assay was applied. Imported from immuneACCESS, the table was reduced by TCRdb to in-frame sequences with V and J called. These copies leave out some clones; in studies compared against another copy, an unresolved V gene accounts for under half, and the cause of the remainder is not known. Recorded for this sample are around 64,000 clones; roughly 95% of them occurred a single time. The ten biggest clones cover approximately 3.9% of the sample.

Material: PBMCs. The chain couples TRBV9 to TRBJ2-3, and TRBD1 aligns with 7 junction nucleotides. The TCR originated in a human donor in good health. Some clones in this sample may be carry-over from other donors' samples. DNA sequence: TGTGCCAGCAGCCCTATAAGGGGGCCCGGCACAGATACGCAGTATTTT. Protein translation: CASSPIRGPGTDTQYF.